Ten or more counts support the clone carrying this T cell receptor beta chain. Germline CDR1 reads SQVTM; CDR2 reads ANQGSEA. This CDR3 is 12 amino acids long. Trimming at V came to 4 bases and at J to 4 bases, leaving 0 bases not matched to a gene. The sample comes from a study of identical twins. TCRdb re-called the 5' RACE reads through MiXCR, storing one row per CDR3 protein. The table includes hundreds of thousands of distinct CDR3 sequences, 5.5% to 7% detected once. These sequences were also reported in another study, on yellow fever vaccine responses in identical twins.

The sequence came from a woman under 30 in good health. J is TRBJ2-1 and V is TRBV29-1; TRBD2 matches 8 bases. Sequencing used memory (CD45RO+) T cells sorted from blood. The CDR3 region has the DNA TGCAGCGTTGCGGGAGGGTACAATGAGCAGTTCTTC. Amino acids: CSVAGGYNEQFF.